This is a list of T cell receptor beta chains from one sample in a study of blood T cell repertoires in COVID-19. Some clones are missing from TCRdb's copy, which holds only in-frame ones; the method was immunoSEQ multiplex PCR. The sample has 200,000 or so clones, less than 90% seen once. Sequencing input: peripheral blood. These TCRs come from a woman aged 55-69 years who had recovered from COVID-19. CDR3s include the opening cysteine and the closing phenylalanine or tryptophan. Each record gives: D gene, V gene, clone size, J gene, CDR3 length, CDR3 protein, CDR3 DNA. The D gene is left open where the match is weak. Only some rows state a clone size, as once, few, many or a class for expanded clones.

D: TRBD1; V: TRBV27; size: -; J: TRBJ1-2; length: 14; CDR3: CASRTGGAVYGYTF; DNA: TGTGCCAGCAGAACAGGGGGCGCTGTCTATGGCTACACCTTC
D: TRBD2; V: TRBV3-1/TRBV3-2; size: -; J: TRBJ2-7; length: 18; CDR3: CASSQVISGGAFSYEQYF; DNA: TGTGCCAGCAGCCAAGTGATTAGCGGGGGGGCCTTCTCCTACGAGCAGTACTTC
D: -; V: TRBV18; size: -; J: TRBJ2-5; length: 14; CDR3: CASSQGGGQETQYF; DNA: TGTGCCAGCTCCCAGGGAGGGGGCCAAGAGACCCAGTACTTC
D: TRBD1; V: TRBV27; size: -; J: TRBJ1-2; length: 14; CDR3: CASRITGGDYGYTF; DNA: TGTGCCAGCAGAATAACAGGGGGCGACTATGGCTACACCTTC
D: TRBD1; V: TRBV6-1; size: -; J: TRBJ2-2; length: 15; CDR3: CASKTGTGYGVELFF; DNA: TGTGCCAGCAAGACCGGGACAGGATACGGGGTGGAGCTGTTTTTT
D: -; V: TRBV5-4; size: -; J: TRBJ1-2; length: 14; CDR3: CASSSLAGNYGYTF; DNA: TGTGCCAGCAGCTCCCTAGCCGGGAACTATGGCTACACCTTC
D: TRBD1; V: TRBV4-3; size: -; J: TRBJ2-7; length: 13; CDR3: CAQQPGQGDEQYF; DNA: TGCGCCCAGCAACCGGGACAGGGGGACGAGCAGTACTTC
D: -; V: TRBV5-5; size: -; J: TRBJ1-3; length: 15; CDR3: CASSLGQFSGNTIYF; DNA: TGTGCCAGCAGCTTGGGACAGTTCTCTGGAAACACCATATATTTT
D: TRBD2; V: TRBV7-9; size: -; J: TRBJ2-3; length: 16; CDR3: CASSLGGGGITDTQYF; DNA: TGTGCCAGCAGCTTAGGGGGCGGGGGGATCACAGATACGCAGTATTTT
D: -; V: TRBV18; size: -; J: TRBJ2-2; length: 15; CDR3: CASSPPEGTIGELFF; DNA: TGTGCCAGCTCACCACCGGAGGGTACAATCGGGGAGCTGTTTTTT
D: -; V: TRBV5-6; size: few; J: TRBJ2-2; length: 16; CDR3: CASSLPGGAGTGELFF; DNA: TGTGCCAGCAGCTTGCCGGGGGGCGCGGGCACCGGGGAGCTGTTTTTT
D: -; V: TRBV7-9; size: -; J: TRBJ2-5; length: 13; CDR3: CASSSTSSETQYF; DNA: TGTGCCAGCAGCTCCACTAGCTCAGAGACCCAGTACTTC
D: -; V: TRBV9; size: -; J: TRBJ2-2; length: 17; CDR3: CASSALRGRPGTGELFF; DNA: TGTGCCAGCAGCGCACTGCGGGGGCGGCCTGGCACCGGGGAGCTGTTTTTT
D: -; V: TRBV7-8; size: -; J: TRBJ1-6; length: 17; CDR3: CASSLERRLLDNSPLHF; DNA: TGTGCCAGCAGCTTAGAACGGAGGTTGCTAGATAATTCACCCCTCCACTTT
D: TRBD1; V: TRBV6-2/TRBV6-3; size: -; J: TRBJ1-4; length: 14; CDR3: CASSLNRGAEKLFF; DNA: TGTGCCAGCAGTTTGAACAGGGGAGCTGAAAAACTGTTTTTT
D: TRBD1; V: TRBV12-5; size: -; J: TRBJ1-1; length: 15; CDR3: CASGGTRTGGTEAFF; DNA: TGTGCTAGTGGGGGGACCCGTACAGGGGGCACTGAAGCTTTCTTT
D: -; V: TRBV4-1; size: -; J: TRBJ1-2; length: 14; CDR3: CASSQDPGRYGYTF; DNA: TGCGCCAGCAGCCAAGACCCAGGGCGCTATGGCTACACCTTC
D: -; V: TRBV5-8; size: once; J: TRBJ1-5; length: 12; CDR3: CASSLRGQPQHF; DNA: TGTGCCAGCAGCTTACGGGGTCAGCCCCAGCATTTT
D: -; V: TRBV12-3/TRBV12-4; size: -; J: TRBJ2-3; length: 12; CDR3: CASSEGADTQYF; DNA: TGTGCCAGCTCGGAAGGGGCAGATACGCAGTATTTT
D: -; V: TRBV7-9; size: -; J: TRBJ1-2; length: 14; CDR3: CASSSSGAGDGYTF; DNA: TGTGCCAGCAGTTCGTCTGGGGCGGGGGATGGCTACACCTTC
D: -; V: TRBV2; size: -; J: TRBJ2-5; length: 12; CDR3: CASSEAGETQYF; DNA: TGTGCCAGCAGTGAAGCCGGAGAGACCCAGTACTTC
D: TRBD2; V: TRBV10-3; size: -; J: TRBJ2-5; length: 14; CDR3: CAIRPGGDQETQYF; DNA: TGTGCCATCAGGCCCGGGGGGGACCAAGAGACCCAGTACTTC
D: TRBD1; V: TRBV6-2/TRBV6-3; size: -; J: TRBJ1-2; length: 15; CDR3: CASSTTGDRGYGYTF; DNA: TGTGCCAGCAGCACTACAGGGGACAGAGGCTATGGCTACACCTTC
D: -; V: TRBV30; size: -; J: TRBJ2-7; length: 12; CDR3: CAWSSQGGEQYF; DNA: TGTGCCTGGAGCTCTCAGGGGGGTGAGCAGTACTTC
D: -; V: TRBV5-1; size: -; J: TRBJ1-3; length: 16; CDR3: CASSLALSRFGGTIYF; DNA: TGCGCCAGCAGCTTGGCCCTGAGCAGGTTTGGAGGCACCATATATTTT
D: TRBD1; V: TRBV2; size: -; J: TRBJ1-3; length: 15; CDR3: CASSPRTGAGNTIYF; DNA: TGTGCCAGCAGCCCCAGGACAGGGGCTGGAAACACCATATATTTT
D: TRBD2; V: TRBV9; size: -; J: TRBJ2-3; length: 16; CDR3: CASSVEIAGGTDTQYF; DNA: TGTGCCAGCAGCGTAGAGATAGCGGGGGGCACAGATACGCAGTATTTT
D: -; V: TRBV10-2; size: -; J: TRBJ2-3; length: 15; CDR3: CASSEPRRGTDTQYF; DNA: TGCGCCAGCAGTGAACCTAGGAGGGGCACAGATACGCAGTATTTT
D: -; V: TRBV6-6; size: -; J: TRBJ1-1; length: 14; CDR3: CASSYVGGNTEAFF; DNA: TGTGCCAGCAGTTACGTGGGAGGGAACACTGAAGCTTTCTTT
D: -; V: TRBV19; size: -; J: TRBJ1-1; length: 16; CDR3: CASSIPQQGTGTEAFF; DNA: TGTGCCAGTAGTATCCCCCAGCAGGGCACGGGCACTGAAGCTTTCTTT
D: TRBD1; V: TRBV24-1; size: -; J: TRBJ2-2; length: 18; CDR3: CATSDLGTGTGNFGELFF; DNA: TGTGCCACCAGTGACCTAGGTACCGGGACAGGGAACTTCGGGGAGCTGTTTTTT
D: TRBD2; V: TRBV9; size: -; J: TRBJ2-5; length: 16; CDR3: CASSPSASGGQETQYF; DNA: TGTGCCAGCAGCCCATCCGCTAGCGGGGGGCAAGAGACCCAGTACTTC
D: TRBD1; V: TRBV18; size: -; J: TRBJ2-6; length: 15; CDR3: CASSDRGAGANVLTF; DNA: TGTGCCAGCTCAGACAGGGGTGCCGGGGCCAACGTCCTGACTTTC
D: -; V: TRBV19; size: few; J: TRBJ2-2; length: 15; CDR3: CASSLWARNTGELFF; DNA: TGTGCCAGTAGTCTGTGGGCCAGGAACACCGGGGAGCTGTTTTTT
D: -; V: TRBV7-3; size: -; J: TRBJ2-7; length: 15; CDR3: CASSLSGSLGYEQYF; DNA: TGTGCCAGCAGCTTATCCGGGTCTCTAGGCTACGAGCAGTACTTC
D: TRBD1; V: TRBV29-1; size: -; J: TRBJ2-7; length: 12; CDR3: CSVTGDPYEQYF; DNA: TGCAGCGTAACAGGGGACCCCTACGAGCAGTACTTC
D: -; V: TRBV7-9; size: -; J: TRBJ1-5; length: 18; CDR3: CASSSTSGRGEWDQPQHF; DNA: TGTGCCAGCAGCTCAACCTCGGGCAGGGGCGAATGGGATCAGCCCCAGCATTTT
D: -; V: TRBV19; size: -; J: TRBJ1-5; length: 16; CDR3: CASTASGYISNQPQHF; DNA: TGTGCCAGTACGGCAAGCGGATATATTAGCAATCAGCCCCAGCATTTT
D: TRBD1; V: TRBV10-3; size: -; J: TRBJ1-1; length: 15; CDR3: CATRDSHAGSTEAFF; DNA: TGTGCCACGCGGGACAGCCACGCGGGGAGCACTGAAGCTTTCTTT